The subject of this entry is one T cell receptor beta chain. The antigen is unknown. The record originates from a study of beta chain features in type 1 diabetes. V shed 6 bases and J 6 bases; nucleotides not matched to a gene: 14. The CDR3 contains 16 residues. Per germline, CDR1 MDHEN and CDR2 SYDVKM. The collection from each donor was one heparinised blood draw averaging approximately 110 mL. The whole isolated RNA underwent reverse transcription, so sequencing captured expressed TCRB transcripts. Profiled with immunoSEQ multiplex PCR; TCRdb holds only in-frame clones, not every one. The sample consists of some 350,000 clones, around 10% of them appearing once. Study results and caveats: Among all four CD4+ subsets, Type 1 diabetes patients had TCRB CDR3s that were moderately but significantly shorter.

The chain links TRBV28 to TRBJ1-1, with 9 bases lining up with TRBD1. The receptor's source is a man between 25 and 39 years old with type 1 diabetes. The material sequenced was central memory CD4+ T cells from blood. This CDR3 is CASRPRTGQGTPEAFF. The CDR3 nucleotides read TGTGCCAGCAGACCCCGTACGGGACAGGGTACCCCTGAAGCTTTCTTT.